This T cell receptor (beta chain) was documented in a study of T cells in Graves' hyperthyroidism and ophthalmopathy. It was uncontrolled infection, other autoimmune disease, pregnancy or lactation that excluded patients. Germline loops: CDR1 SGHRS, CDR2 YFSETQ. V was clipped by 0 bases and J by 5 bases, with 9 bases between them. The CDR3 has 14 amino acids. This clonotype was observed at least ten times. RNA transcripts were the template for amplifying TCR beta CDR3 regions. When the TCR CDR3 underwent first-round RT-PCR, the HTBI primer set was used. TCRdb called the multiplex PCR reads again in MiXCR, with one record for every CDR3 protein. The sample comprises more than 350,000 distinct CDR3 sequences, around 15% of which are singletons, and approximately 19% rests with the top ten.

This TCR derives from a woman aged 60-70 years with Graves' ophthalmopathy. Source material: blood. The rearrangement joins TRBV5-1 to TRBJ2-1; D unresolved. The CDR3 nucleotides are TGCGCCAGCAGCTTGGCTTCTGGGGACAATGAGCAGTTCTTC. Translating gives CASSLASGDNEQFF.